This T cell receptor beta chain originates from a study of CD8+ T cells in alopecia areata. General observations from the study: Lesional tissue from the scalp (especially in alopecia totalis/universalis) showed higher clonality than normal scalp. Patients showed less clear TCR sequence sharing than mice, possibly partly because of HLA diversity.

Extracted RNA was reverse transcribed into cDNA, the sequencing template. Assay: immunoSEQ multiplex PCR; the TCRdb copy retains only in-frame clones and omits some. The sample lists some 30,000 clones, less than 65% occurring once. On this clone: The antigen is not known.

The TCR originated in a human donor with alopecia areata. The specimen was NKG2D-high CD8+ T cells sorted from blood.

The DNA for the CDR3 is TGCAGCGGGATAGGGAGGGGTGGAGGCTACACCTTC. Translation: CSGIGRGGGYTF. V gene TRBV29-1 combines with J gene TRBJ1-2, with a weak D call TRBD1 (5 bases). V was cut by 7 bases and J by 8 bases, with 17 bases left in between. The V gene's germline CDR1 is SQVTM and CDR2 ANQGSEA. The CDR3 loop spans 12 amino acids.